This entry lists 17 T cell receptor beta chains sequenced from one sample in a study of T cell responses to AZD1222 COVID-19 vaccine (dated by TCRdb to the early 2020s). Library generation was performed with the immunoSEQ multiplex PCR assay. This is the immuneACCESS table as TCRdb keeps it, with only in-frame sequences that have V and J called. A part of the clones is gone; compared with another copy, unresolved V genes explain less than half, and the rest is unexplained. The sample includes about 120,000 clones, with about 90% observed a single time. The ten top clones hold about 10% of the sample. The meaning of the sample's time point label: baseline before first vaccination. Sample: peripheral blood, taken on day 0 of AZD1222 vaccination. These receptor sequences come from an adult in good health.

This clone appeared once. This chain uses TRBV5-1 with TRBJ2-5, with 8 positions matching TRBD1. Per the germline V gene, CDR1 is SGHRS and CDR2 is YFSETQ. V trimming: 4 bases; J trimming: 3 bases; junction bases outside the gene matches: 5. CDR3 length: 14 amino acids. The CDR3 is CASSLQGAEETQYF. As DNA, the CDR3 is TGCGCCAGCAGCCTCCAGGGGGCGGAAGAGACCCAGTACTTC.

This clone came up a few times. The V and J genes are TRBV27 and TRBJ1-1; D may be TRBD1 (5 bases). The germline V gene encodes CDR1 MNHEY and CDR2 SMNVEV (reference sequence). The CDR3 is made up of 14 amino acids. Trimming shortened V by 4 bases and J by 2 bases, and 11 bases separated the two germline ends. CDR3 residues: CASSSRQRNTEAFF. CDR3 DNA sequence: TGTGCCAGCAGTTCCCGACAGCGTAACACTGAAGCTTTCTTT.

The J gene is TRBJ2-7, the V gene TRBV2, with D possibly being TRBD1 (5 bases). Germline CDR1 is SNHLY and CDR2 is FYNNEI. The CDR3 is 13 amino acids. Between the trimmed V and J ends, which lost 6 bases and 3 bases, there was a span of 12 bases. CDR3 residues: CASRRGTVYEQYF. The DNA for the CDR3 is TGTGCCAGCAGAAGGGGCACCGTCTACGAGCAGTACTTC.

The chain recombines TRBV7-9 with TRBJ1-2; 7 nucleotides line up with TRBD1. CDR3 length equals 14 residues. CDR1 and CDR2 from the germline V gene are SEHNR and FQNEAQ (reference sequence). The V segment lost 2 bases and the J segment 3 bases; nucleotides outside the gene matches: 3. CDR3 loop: CASSLTGVDYGYTF. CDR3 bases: TGTGCCAGCAGCTTAACAGGGGTTGACTATGGCTACACCTTC.

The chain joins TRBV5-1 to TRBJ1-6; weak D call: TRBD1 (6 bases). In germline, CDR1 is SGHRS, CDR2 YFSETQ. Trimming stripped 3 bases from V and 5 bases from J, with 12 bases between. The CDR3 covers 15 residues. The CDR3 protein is CASSSGAGDNSPLHF. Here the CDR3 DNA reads TGCGCCAGCAGCTCGGGGGCAGGAGATAATTCACCCCTCCACTTT.

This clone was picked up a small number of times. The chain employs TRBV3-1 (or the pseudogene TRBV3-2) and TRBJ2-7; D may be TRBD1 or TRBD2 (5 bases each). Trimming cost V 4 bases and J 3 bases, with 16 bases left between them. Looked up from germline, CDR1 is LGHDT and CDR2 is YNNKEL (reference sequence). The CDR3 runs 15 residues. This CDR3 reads CASSPSGTGFYEQYF. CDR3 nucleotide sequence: TGTGCCAGCAGCCCCTCCGGGACCGGATTCTACGAGCAGTACTTC.

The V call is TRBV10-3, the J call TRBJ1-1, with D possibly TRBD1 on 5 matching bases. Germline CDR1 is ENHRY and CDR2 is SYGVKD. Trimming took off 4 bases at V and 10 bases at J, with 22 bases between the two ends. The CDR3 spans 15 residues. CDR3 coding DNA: TGTGCCATCAGTGGCCCCCCCGGGACGTCGTGGGGAGCTTTCTTT. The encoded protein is CAISGPPGTSWGAFF.

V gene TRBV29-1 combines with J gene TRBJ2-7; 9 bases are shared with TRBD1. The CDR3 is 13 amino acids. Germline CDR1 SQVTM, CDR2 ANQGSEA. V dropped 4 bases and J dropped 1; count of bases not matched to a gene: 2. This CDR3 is CSVGGTGSYEQYF. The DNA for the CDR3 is TGCAGCGTTGGAGGGACAGGGTCCTACGAGCAGTACTTC.

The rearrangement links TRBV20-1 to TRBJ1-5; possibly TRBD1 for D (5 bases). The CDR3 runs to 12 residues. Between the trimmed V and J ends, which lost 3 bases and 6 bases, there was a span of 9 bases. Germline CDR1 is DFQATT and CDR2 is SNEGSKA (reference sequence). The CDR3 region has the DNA TGCAGTGCTAGTAGGGGAGCTCAGCCCCAGCATTTT. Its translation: CSASRGAQPQHF.

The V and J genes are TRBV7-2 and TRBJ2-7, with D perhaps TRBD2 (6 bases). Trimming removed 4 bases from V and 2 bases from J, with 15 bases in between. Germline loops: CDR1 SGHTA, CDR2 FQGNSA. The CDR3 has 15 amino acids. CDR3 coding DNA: TGTGCCAGCAGCTCTCGAGGGAGGCAAGCCTACGAGCAGTACTTC. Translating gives CASSSRGRQAYEQYF.

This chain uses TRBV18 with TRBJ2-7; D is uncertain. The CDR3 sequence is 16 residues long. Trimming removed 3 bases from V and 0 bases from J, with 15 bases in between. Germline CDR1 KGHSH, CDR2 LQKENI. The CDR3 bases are TGTGCCAGCTCACCCCAGTCAACAGCTAGCTCCTACGAGCAGTACTTC. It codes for CASSPQSTASSYEQYF. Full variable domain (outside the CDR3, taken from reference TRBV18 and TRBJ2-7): NAGVMQNPRHLVRRRGQEARLRCSPMKGHSHVYWYRQLPEEGLKFMVYLQKENIIDESGMPKERFSAEFPKEGPSILRIQQVVRGDSAAYFCASSPQSTASSYEQYFGPGTRLTVT.

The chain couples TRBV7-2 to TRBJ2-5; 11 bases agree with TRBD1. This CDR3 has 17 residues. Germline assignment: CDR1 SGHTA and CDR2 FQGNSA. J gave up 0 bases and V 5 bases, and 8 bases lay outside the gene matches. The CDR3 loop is CASSQGQGARYQETQYF. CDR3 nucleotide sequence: TGTGCCAGCAGCCAAGGACAGGGGGCGCGTTACCAAGAGACCCAGTACTTC.

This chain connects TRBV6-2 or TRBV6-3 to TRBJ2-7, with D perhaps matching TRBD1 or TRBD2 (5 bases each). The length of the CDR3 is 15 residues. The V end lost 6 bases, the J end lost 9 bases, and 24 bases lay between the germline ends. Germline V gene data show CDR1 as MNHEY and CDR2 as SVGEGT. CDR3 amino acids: CASSLSGTDIRGQYF. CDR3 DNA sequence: TGTGCCAGCAGCCTCTCCGGGACCGATATACGAGGGCAGTACTTC.

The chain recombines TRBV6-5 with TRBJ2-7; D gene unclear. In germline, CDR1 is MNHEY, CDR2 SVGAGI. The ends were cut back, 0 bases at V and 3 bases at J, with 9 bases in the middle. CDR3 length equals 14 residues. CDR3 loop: CASSYSSRRYEQYF. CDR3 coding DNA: TGTGCCAGCAGTTACTCGAGTAGGCGCTACGAGCAGTACTTC.

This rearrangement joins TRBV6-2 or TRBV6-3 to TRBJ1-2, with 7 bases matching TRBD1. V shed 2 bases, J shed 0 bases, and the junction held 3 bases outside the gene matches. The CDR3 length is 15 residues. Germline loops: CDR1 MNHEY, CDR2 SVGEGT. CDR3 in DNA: TGTGCCAGCAGTTACCCCGGGACAGCTAACTATGGCTACACCTTC. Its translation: CASSYPGTANYGYTF.

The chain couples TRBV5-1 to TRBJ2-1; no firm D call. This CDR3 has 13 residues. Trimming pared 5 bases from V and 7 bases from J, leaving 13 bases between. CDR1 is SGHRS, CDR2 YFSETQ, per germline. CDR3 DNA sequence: TGCGCCAGCAGTGGGAACTATGGGAATGAGCAGTTCTTC. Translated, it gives CASSGNYGNEQFF.

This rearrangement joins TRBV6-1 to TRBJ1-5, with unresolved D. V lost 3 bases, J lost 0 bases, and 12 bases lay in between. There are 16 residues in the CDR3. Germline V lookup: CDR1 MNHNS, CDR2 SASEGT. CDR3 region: CASSDSIIYSNQPQHF. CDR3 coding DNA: TGTGCCAGCAGTGATTCGATCATCTATAGCAATCAGCCCCAGCATTTT.